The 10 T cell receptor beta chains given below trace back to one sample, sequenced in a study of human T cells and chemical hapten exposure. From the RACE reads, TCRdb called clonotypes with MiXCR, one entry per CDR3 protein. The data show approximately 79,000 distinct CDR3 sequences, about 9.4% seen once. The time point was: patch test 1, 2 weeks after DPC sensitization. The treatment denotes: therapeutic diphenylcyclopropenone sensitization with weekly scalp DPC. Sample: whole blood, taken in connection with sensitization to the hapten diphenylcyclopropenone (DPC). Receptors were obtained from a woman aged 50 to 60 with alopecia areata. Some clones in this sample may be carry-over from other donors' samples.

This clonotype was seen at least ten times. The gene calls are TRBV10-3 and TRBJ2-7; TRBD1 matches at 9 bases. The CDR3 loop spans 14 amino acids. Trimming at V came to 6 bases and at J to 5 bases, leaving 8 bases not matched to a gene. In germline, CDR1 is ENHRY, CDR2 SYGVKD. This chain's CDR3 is CAIRPGTGLHEQYF. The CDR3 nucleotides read TGTGCCATCAGGCCCGGGACAGGGTTACACGAGCAGTACTTC.

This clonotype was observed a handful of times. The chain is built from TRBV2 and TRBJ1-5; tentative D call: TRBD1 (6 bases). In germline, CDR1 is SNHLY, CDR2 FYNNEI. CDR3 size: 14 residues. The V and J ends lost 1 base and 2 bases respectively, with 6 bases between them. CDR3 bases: TGTGCCAGCAGTGAAGGGGGGCGCAATCAGCCCCAGCATTTT. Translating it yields CASSEGGRNQPQHF.

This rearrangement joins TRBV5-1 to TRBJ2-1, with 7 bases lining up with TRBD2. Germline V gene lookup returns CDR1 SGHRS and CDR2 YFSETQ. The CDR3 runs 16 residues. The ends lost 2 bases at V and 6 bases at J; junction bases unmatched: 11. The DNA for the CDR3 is TGCGCCAGCAGCTTCGGACTAGTTGCCCCTGGCAATGAGCAGTTCTTC. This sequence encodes CASSFGLVAPGNEQFF. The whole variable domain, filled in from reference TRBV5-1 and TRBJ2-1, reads KAGVTQTPRYLIKTRGQQVTLSCSPISGHRSVSWYQQTPGQGLQFLFEYFSETQRNKGNFPGRFSGRQFSNSRSEMNVSTLELGDSALYLCASSFGLVAPGNEQFFGPGTRLTVL.

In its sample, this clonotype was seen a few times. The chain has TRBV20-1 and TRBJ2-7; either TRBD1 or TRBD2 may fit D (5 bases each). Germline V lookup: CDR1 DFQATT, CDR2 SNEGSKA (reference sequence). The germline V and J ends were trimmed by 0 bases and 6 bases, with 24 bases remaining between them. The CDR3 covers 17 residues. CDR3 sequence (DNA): TGCAGTGCTAGAGATTGGGGCTCGGACTTTAAAAATTTCGAGCAGTACTTC. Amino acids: CSARDWGSDFKNFEQYF.

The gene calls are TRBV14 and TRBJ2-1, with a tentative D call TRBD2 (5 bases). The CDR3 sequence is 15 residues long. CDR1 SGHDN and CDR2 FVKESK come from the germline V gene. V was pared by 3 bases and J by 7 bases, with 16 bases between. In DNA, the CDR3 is TGTGCCAGCAGCCACGAGCGGATAGGTAGGAATGAGCAGTTCTTC. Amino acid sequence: CASSHERIGRNEQFF. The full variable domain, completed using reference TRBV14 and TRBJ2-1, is EAGVTQFPSHSVIEKGQTVTLRCDPISGHDNLYWYRRVMGKEIKFLLHFVKESKQDESGMPNNRFLAERTGGTYSTLKVQPAELEDSGVYFCASSHERIGRNEQFFGPGTRLTVL.

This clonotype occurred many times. CDR3 amino acids: CASSPRSSYEQYF. The DNA of the CDR3 is TGTGCCAGCAGCCCGAGGAGCTCCTACGAGCAGTACTTC. The chain carries TRBV7-9 and TRBJ2-7; D is unresolved. The V gene's germline CDR1 is SEHNR and CDR2 FQNEAQ (reference sequence). V was shortened by 5 bases and J by 0 bases, with 8 bases between the two germline ends. The CDR3 runs 13 residues.

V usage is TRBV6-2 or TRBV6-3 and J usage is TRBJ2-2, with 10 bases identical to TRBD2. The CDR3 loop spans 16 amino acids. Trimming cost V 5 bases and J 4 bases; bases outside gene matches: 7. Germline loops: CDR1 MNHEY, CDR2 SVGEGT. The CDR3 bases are TGTGCCAGCAGTCGAGCGGGAGGGCCTTTCACCGGGGAGCTGTTTTTT. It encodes CASSRAGGPFTGELFF.

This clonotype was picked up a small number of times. The CDR3 loop is CASRSGQGMNTEAFF. The DNA of the CDR3 is TGTGCCAGCAGGTCGGGACAGGGGATGAACACTGAAGCTTTCTTT. The V call is TRBV6-1, the J call TRBJ1-1; TRBD1 aligns across 10 bases. Germline trimming cut 6 bases from V and 0 bases from J; bases unmatched to any gene: 4. Germline CDR1 is MNHNS and CDR2 is SASEGT. The CDR3 totals 15 residues.

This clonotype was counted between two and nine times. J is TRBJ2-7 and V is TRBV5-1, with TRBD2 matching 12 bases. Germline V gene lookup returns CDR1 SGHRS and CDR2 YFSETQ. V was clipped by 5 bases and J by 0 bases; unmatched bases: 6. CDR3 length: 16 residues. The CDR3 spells CASRIGTSGSSYEQYF. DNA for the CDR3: TGCGCCAGCAGGATCGGGACTAGCGGGTCCTCCTACGAGCAGTACTTC.

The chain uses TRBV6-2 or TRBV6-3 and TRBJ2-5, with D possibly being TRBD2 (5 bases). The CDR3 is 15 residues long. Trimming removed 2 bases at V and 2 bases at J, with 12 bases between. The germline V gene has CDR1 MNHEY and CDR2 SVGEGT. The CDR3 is CASSYVAAVQETQYF. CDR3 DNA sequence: TGTGCCAGCAGTTACGTAGCAGCGGTACAAGAGACCCAGTACTTC.